Listed here is a single TCR beta chain. PCR amplification relied on 60 Vbeta primers (plus 13 Jbeta primers). The table came from immunoSEQ multiplex PCR; TCRdb's copy has only in-frame clones and leaves some out. Found here are 45,000 to 55,000 clones; the top ten clones hold 11%. The V and J ends lost 4 bases and 5 bases, in that order; junction bases with no gene match: 6. This CDR3 comprises 16 residues. CDR1 is SGHRS, CDR2 YFSETQ, per germline. The sample originates from a study of cytomegalovirus exposure and HLA in healthy donors. The sample was PBMCs. The genes are TRBV5-1 and TRBJ2-3; TRBD2 matches 14 bases. The source of this sequence is a woman aged 45 to 65 in good health and CMV-seropositive. CDR3 DNA sequence: TGCGCCAGCAGCCCGGGACTAGCGGGAGAATTAGATACGCAGTATTTT. Translated: CASSPGLAGELDTQYF.